What follows are 2 T cell receptor beta chains derived from one specimen sequenced in a study of monozygotic twins with cystic fibrosis. TCRdb's copy holds only in-frame clones and misses some; the assay was immunoSEQ multiplex PCR. The table records some 33,000 clones, 75% to 95% of them present only once. Sequenced sample: blood. The receptors stem from a boy younger than 10 with cystic fibrosis.

V and J are TRBV18 and TRBJ2-7; 12 nucleotides align to TRBD2. Trimming cost V 2 bases and J 2 bases; bases outside gene matches: 4. Germline lookup yields CDR1 KGHSH and CDR2 LQKENI. This CDR3 spans 16 amino acids. This chain's CDR3 is CASSPGLAGSTYEQYF. The CDR3 DNA is TGTGCCAGCTCACCAGGACTAGCGGGGTCTACCTACGAGCAGTACTTC.

This chain joins TRBV21-1 and TRBJ1-1. TRBV21-1 is flagged as a pseudogene. The CDR3 has 16 residues. In DNA form, the CDR3 reads TGTGCCAGCAGCAAACGGTCGCAGGGACTATGCACTGAAGCTTTCTTT. It translates to CASSKRSQGLCTEAFF.